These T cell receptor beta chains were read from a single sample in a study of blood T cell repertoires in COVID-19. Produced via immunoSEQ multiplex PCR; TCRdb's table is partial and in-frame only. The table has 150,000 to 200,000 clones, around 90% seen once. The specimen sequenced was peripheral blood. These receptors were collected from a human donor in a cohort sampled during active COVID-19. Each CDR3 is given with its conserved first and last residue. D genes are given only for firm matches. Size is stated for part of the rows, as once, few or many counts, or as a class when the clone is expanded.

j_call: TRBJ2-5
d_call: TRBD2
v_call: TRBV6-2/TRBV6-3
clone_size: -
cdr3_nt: TGTGCCAGCAGTCCGATCCTAGCGGGGGGACCAAAAGAGACCCAGTACTTC
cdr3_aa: CASSPILAGGPKETQYF

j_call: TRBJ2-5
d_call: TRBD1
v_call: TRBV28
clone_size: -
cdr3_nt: TGTGCCAGCAGTCCCCGACAGGGTGTGGGACAAGAGACCCAGTACTTC
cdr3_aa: CASSPRQGVGQETQYF

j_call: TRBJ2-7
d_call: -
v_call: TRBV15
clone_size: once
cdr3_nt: TGTGCCACCAGCAGCCACAGTTTCTACGAGCAGTACTTC
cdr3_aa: CATSSHSFYEQYF

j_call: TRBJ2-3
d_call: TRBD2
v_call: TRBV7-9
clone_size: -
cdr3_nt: TGTGCCAGCAGCTTAGGCCGGGGACTAGTACCAGATACGCAGTATTTT
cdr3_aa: CASSLGRGLVPDTQYF

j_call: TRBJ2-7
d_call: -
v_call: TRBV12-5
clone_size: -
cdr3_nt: TGTGCTAGTGGTTTGGCACGGGACTCAGTTACCTACGAGCAGTACTTC
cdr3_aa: CASGLARDSVTYEQYF

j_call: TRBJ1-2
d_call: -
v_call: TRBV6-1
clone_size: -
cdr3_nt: TGTGCCAGCAGTGAAGTCGGGGGGGGTAACTATGGCTACACCTTC
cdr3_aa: CASSEVGGGNYGYTF

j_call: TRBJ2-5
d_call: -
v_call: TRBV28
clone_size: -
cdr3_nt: TGTGCCAGCAGTACGGGGGTGGAGACCCAGTACTTC
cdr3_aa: CASSTGVETQYF

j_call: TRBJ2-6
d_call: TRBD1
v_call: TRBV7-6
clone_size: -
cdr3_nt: TGTGCCAGCAGCTTAGTAGGGGGCGGCAATGGGGCCAACGTCCTGACTTTC
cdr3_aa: CASSLVGGGNGANVLTF

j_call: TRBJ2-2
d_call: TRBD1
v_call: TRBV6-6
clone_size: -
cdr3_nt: TGTGCCAGCAGTAGACAGGGGTTAGGCACCGGGGAGCTGTTTTTT
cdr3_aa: CASSRQGLGTGELFF

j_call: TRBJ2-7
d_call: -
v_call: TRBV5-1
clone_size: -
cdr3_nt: TGCGCCAGCAGCATGGACCGGAGCTACGAGCAGTACTTC
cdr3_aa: CASSMDRSYEQYF

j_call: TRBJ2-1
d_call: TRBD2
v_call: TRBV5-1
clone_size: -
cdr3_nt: TGCGCCAGCAGCTTGGGACTAGCGGGGAGCTCCTACAATGAGCAGTTCTTC
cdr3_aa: CASSLGLAGSSYNEQFF

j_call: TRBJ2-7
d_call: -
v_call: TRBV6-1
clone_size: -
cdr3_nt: TGTGCCAGCAGTGACCGGACTGGAGTGCCTGGGCATTACGAGCAGTACTTC
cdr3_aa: CASSDRTGVPGHYEQYF

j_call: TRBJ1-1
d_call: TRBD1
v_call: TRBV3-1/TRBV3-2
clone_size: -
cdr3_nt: TGTGCCAGCAGCCAAAAACAGGGGATGGCTGAAGCTTTCTTT
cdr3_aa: CASSQKQGMAEAFF

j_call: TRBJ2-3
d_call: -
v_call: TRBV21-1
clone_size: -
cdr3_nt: TGTGCCAGCAGCAAAGAAGTCTTTCTCGCCCACTTGACGCAGTATTTT
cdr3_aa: CASSKEVFLAHLTQYF

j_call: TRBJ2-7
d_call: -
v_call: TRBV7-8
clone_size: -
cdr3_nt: TGTGCCAGCAGCTTCACCACAAATACCCTCTACGAGCAGTACTTC
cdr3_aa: CASSFTTNTLYEQYF

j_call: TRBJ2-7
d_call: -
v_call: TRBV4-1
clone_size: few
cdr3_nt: TGCGCCAGCAGCCAAAATAAACAGGATCCCTACGAGCAGTACTTC
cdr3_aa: CASSQNKQDPYEQYF

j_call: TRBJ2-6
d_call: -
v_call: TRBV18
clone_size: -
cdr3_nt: TGTGCCAGCTCAGGGAGCGGTGGTGGCTCTGGGGCCAACGTCCTGACTTTC
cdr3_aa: CASSGSGGGSGANVLTF

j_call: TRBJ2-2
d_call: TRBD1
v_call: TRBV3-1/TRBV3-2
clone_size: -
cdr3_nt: TGTGCCACAAAGAGCAGGGGGCTAACCGGGGAGCTGTTTTTT
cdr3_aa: CATKSRGLTGELFF

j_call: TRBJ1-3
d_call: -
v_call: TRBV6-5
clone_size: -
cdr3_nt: TGTGCCAGCAGCCCGGCGGCCGTCTCTGGAAACACCATATATTTT
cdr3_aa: CASSPAAVSGNTIYF

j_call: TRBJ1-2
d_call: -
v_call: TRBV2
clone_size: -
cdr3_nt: TGTGCCAGCAGTACTACAGGTGATGGCTACACCTTC
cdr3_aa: CASSTTGDGYTF

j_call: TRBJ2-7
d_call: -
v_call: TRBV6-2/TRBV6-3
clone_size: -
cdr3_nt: TGTGCCAGCAGCACCCTCGGGGGAAACTACGAGCAGTACTTC
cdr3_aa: CASSTLGGNYEQYF

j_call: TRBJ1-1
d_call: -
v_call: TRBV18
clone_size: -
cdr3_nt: TGTGCCAGCTCACCACGGGAGGGTAACACTGAAGCTTTCTTT
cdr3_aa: CASSPREGNTEAFF

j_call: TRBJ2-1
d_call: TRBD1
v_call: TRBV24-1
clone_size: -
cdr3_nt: TGTGCCACCACAAAGGGACAGGCCTACAATGAGCAGTTCTTC
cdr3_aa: CATTKGQAYNEQFF

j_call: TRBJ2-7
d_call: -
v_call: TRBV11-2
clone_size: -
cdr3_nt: TGTGCCAGCAGGGACCTAGGGTCCAGGGCCGAGCAGTACTTC
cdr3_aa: CASRDLGSRAEQYF

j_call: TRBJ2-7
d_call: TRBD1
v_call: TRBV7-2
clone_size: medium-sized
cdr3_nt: TGTGCCAGCAGTTGGGGACAGGGGGAATTTAACGAGCAGTACTTC
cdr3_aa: CASSWGQGEFNEQYF

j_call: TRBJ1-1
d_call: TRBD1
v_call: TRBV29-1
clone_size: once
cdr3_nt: TGCAGCGGCACCGGGACAGGGCTCCCTGAAGCTTTCTTT
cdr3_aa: CSGTGTGLPEAFF

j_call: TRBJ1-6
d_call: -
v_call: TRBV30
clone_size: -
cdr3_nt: TGTGCCTGGAGTGTACATGTAGGACTTAGTAATTCACCCCTCCACTTT
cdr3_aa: CAWSVHVGLSNSPLHF

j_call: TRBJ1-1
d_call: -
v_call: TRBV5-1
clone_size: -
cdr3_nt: TGCGCCAGCAGCTTGGCCGACGGAGGGGTCACTGAAGCTTTCTTT
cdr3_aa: CASSLADGGVTEAFF

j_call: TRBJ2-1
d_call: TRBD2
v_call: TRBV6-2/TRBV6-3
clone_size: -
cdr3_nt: TGTGCCAGCAGTGTCACGGTAGCGGGGCAAGCCTACAATGAGCAGTTCTTC
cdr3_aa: CASSVTVAGQAYNEQFF

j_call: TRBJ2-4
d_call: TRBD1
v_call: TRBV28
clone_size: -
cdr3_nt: TGTGCCAGCACCATCGGAGGACAGGCCCTAGCCAAAAACATTCAGTACTTC
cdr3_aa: CASTIGGQALAKNIQYF

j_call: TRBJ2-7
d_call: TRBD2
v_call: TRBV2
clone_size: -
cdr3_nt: TGTGCCAGCCGGGACTATGACTACGAGCAGTACTTC
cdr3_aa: CASRDYDYEQYF

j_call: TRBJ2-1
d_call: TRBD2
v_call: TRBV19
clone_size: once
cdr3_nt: TGTGCCAGTAGTAGAGGACTAGCGGGAGTATCCTACAATGAGCAGTTCTTC
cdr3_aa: CASSRGLAGVSYNEQFF

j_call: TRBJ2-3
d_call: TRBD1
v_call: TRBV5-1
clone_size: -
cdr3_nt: TGCGCCAGCAGCTTGGGTCCAAGGACAGGGCACACAGATACGCAGTATTTT
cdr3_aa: CASSLGPRTGHTDTQYF

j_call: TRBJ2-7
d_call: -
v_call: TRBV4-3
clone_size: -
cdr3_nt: TGCGCCAGCAGCCAAGCCGGGACACAACCCTACGAGCAGTACTTC
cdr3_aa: CASSQAGTQPYEQYF

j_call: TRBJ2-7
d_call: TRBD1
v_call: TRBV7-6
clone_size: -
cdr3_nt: TGTGCCAGCAGCGACACGGGACAGGCCTCCTACGAGCAGTACTTC
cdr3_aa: CASSDTGQASYEQYF

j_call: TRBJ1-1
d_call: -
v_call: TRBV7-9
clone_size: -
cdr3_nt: TGTGCCAGCAGCTTATCAAGGGAATGGGAGGAGGCTTTCTTT
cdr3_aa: CASSLSREWEEAFF

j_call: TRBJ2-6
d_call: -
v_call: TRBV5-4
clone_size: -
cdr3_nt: TGTGCCAGCAGCACCGGGACAAAGGCTGGGGCCAACGTCCTGACTTTC
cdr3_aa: CASSTGTKAGANVLTF

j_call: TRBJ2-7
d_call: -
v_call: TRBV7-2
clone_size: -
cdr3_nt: TGTGCCAGCAGCGCTAGTGCTCTAAGCTGGATCAACGAGCAGTACTTC
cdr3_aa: CASSASALSWINEQYF

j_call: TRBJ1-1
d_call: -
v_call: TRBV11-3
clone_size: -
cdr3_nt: TGTGCCAGCAGCTTAGATAACTTCTCTGAAGCTTTCTTT
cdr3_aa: CASSLDNFSEAFF

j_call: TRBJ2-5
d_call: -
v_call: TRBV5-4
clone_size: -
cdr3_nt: TGTGCCAGCAGCTTGAGGTCGGGTGGCAGCTTCGGGACCCAGTACTTC
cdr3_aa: CASSLRSGGSFGTQYF

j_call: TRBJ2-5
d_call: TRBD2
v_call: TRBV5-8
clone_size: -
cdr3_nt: TGTGCCAGCAGCCCTGGGACTAGCGGGGGCCCAGCCCATGAGACCCAGTACTTC
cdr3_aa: CASSPGTSGGPAHETQYF

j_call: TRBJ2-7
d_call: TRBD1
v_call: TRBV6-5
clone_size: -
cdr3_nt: TGTGCCACCGGACAGGGCTCGTACTACGAGCAGTACTTC
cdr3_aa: CATGQGSYYEQYF

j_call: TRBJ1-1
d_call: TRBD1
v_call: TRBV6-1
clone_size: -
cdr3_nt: TGTGCCAGCAGTGAACTCGGGACAGGGTACGCTGAAGCTTTCTTT
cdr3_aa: CASSELGTGYAEAFF

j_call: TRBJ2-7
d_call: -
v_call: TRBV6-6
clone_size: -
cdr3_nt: TGTGCCAGCAGTTACGGGCAGAATCGTAAAGAGCAGTACTTC
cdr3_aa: CASSYGQNRKEQYF

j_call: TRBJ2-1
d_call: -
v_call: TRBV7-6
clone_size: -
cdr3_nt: TGTGCCAGCCACGGAAGCGGGGCACAGGGTGAGCAGTTCTTC
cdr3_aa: CASHGSGAQGEQFF

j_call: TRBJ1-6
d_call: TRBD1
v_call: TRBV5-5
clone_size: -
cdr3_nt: TGTGCCAGCAGCTGGGGACAGGGAAGTTCACCCCTCCACTTT
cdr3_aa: CASSWGQGSSPLHF